This TCR beta chain is from a study of monozygotic twins with inflammatory bowel disease (dated by TCRdb to the late 2010s). Regarding the research as a whole: The full study comprised around 28 monozygotic twin pairs: nine German pairs (four IBD-concordant, five IBD-discordant) and 19 IBD-discordant Danish pairs. Each individual had, on average, about 151 000 unique TCRalpha sequences and 181 000 unique TCRbeta sequences available for analysis. Disease-associated traits were sought mainly through comparisons between IBD patients and their genetically identical healthy co-twins within discordant pairs.

Worth noting for this clonotype: Its antigen specificity is not known.

The CDR3 holds 12 amino acids from the cysteine to the phenylalanine. No DNA is listed. The library came from 5' RACE. The input for every TCR library was roughly 4,000 ng of total RNA. cDNA was synthesized with SMARTScribe reverse transcriptase in eight separate reactions per sample. During cDNA synthesis, template switching was used to introduce unique molecular identifiers that contained a 6-nucleotide sample barcode. TCRalpha and TCRbeta cDNA was amplified by two nested PCRs of roughly 15 and 9 cycles, with bead purification after each PCR. Before amplification, the cDNA was treated with uracil DNA-glycosylase and purified using the QIAquick PCR purification kit. In the second PCR, Illumina TruSeq-compatible adapters and sample-specific barcodes were added. Library quality and concentration were assessed using TapeStation and Qubit, and roughly 5.5 ng of each library was pooled. The pooled libraries were sequenced with 2 x 100 bp reads and custom sequencing primers on an Illumina HiSeq2500 single-index Rapid Run. Concerning the study's data processing: MiGEC version 1.2.6 was used for UMI-based consensus assembly to correct PCR and sequencing errors. V(D)J alignment, clonotype assembly and CDR3 extraction were performed with MiXCR version 2.1.1. To normalise gene usage, clonotype sharing and MAIT/NKT TCR abundance, the analysis used the top 1000, 10 000 and 20 000 clonotypes per sample. Diversity was computed as the inverse Simpson index with the vegan R package after downsampling to 27 000 UMIs. Paired Mann-Whitney U tests were applied to discordant twin pairs, and Benjamini-Hochberg correction was used for multiple testing. Following TCRdb reprocessing, every CDR3 protein sequence forms one entry, and DNA is not provided. TCRdb's processing, not the authors', yielded these V and J calls. The table for this sample shows more than 300,000 distinct CDR3 sequences. The ten largest clonotypes hold 5% to 6% of the sample.

The research as a whole found: Because patients were on differing immunosuppressive treatments, the repertoires may have picked up extra background noise and inter-individual variability. Repertoire similarity did not differ between concordant and discordant twins, possibly due to limited statistical power. IBD patients had lower TCRbeta repertoire diversity, measured by the inverse Simpson index, than their healthy co-twins. No single strong signal or clonotype linked to IBD turned up in the results, so the idea that one exists was not supported. The analysis was unable to tell apart different T cell subtypes. IBD patients shared fewer clonotypes with other individuals than healthy twins did, most markedly in patients showing signs of disease activity.

A roughly 2.4 ml peripheral blood sample was drawn into PAXgene tubes per donor and stored at -80°C. Total RNA was isolated from whole blood with the PAXgene blood miRNA kit on an automated QIAcube, without T cell sorting. Peripheral blood from monozygotic twin pairs who were concordant or discordant for inflammatory bowel disease underwent deep TCRalpha and TCRbeta repertoire profiling using unique molecular barcoding. For every twin pair, smoking habits were documented, and each individual was categorised as a current, former or never smoker. The V gene is TRBV12-3 or TRBV12-4 and the J gene is TRBJ2-7; TCRdb selects TRBD1, and the lack of DNA leaves this call unchecked. This TCR was recovered from a human donor with ulcerative colitis or Crohn's disease, or a healthy co-twin of an affected twin (not recorded which). Sequencing was performed on blood. The CDR3 region reads CASSFAGVEQYF.